This T cell receptor beta chain was observed in a study of cytomegalovirus exposure and HLA in healthy donors. Study-wide context: Inside one of the first data releases sat about 85 million unique TCRs taken from HLA-typed donors. Study results and caveats: TRBV6-2, TRBV6-3 and some other V segments were excluded as indistinguishable. Common viral pathogens (according to a later analysis) appeared linked to several of the most significant clusters.

Use of 60 Vbeta and 13 Jbeta primers characterized the PCR. TCRdb's copy holds only in-frame clones and misses some; the assay was immunoSEQ multiplex PCR. This sample has a few hundred thousand clones; almost 80% occur once, and the top ten carry around 2%. CDR3 length equals 14 residues. Per the germline V gene, CDR1 is SGDLS and CDR2 is YYNGEE. V gave up 0 bases and J gave up 5 bases, with 9 bases separating them. Of note for this clone: Its antigen is unidentified.

The sequence derives from a man younger than 35 in good health and CMV-seronegative. This chain connects TRBV9 to TRBJ2-1; tentative D call: TRBD2 (6 bases). Sequencing used PBMCs. As DNA, the CDR3 is TGTGCCAGCAGCGTAGGACTAGGGGACAATGAGCAGTTCTTC. It specifies CASSVGLGDNEQFF.